What follows describes a single T cell receptor beta chain. Its antigen is unidentified. The sample is drawn from a study of T cell responses to AZD1222 COVID-19 vaccine. General study findings and limits: Mostly white British, mostly female donors; authors suggested clonal diversity may be underestimated. Baseline seropositives among AZD1222 recipients totaled only five or six. Dominant CD4 TCR responses targeted spike regions 160-218 and 743-854. The reported proportion of spike-specific TCRs targeting unmutated variant regions was nearly half.

In germline, CDR1 is MDHEN, CDR2 SYDVKM. Germline trimming cut 6 bases from V and 9 bases from J; bases unmatched to any gene: 5. The CDR3 is 14 residues long. Sequencing used immunoSEQ multiplex PCR; TCRdb keeps in-frame clones, though not all of them. This table holds 120,000 to 150,000 clones, around 90% found once. The TCR originated in an adult who received the MenACWY meningococcal vaccine as a control. Here the sequenced sample was peripheral blood, taken 28 days after the second dose of the MenACWY control vaccine. The rearrangement joins TRBV28 to TRBJ2-3, with 14 bases identical to TRBD2. CDR3 in DNA: TGTGCCAGCAGCCGACTAGCGGGAGGGGCCACGCAGTATTTT. Its protein product is CASSRLAGGATQYF.